This T cell receptor beta chain was observed in a study of control samples from healthy donors and cancer patients. Repertoires were generated with immunoSEQ multiplex PCR, while TCRdb's copy carries only in-frame clones and drops some. The sample comprises about 120,000 clones, 85% to 90% of which are singletons, and about 12% rests with the top ten. The CDR3 loop spans 12 amino acids. Trimming cost V 5 bases and J 10 bases, with 13 bases left between them. CDR1 SEHNR and CDR2 FQNEAQ come from the germline V gene (reference sequence). The sequence was obtained from a man aged 25-40 years in good health. V gene TRBV7-9 combines with J gene TRBJ2-3; D not certain. Material: blood. The CDR3 sequence is CASSPQSHAQYF. For the CDR3, the DNA is TGTGCCAGCAGCCCACAGTCCCACGCGCAGTATTTT.